This T cell receptor beta chain appears in the sequencing data of a study of human T cells and chemical hapten exposure. TCRdb used MiXCR to reprocess the RACE reads, holding one entry per CDR3 protein. The profile covers some 340,000 distinct CDR3 sequences, with under 9% appearing a single time and around 8.4% taken by the ten largest. CDR1 ENHRY and CDR2 SYGVKD come from the germline V gene. The CDR3 length is 13 residues. V shed 2 bases and J shed 10 bases, with 11 bases lying between them. Documented time point: patch test 1, 2 weeks after DPC sensitization. Indicated treatment: therapeutic diphenylcyclopropenone sensitization with weekly scalp DPC.

The chain joins TRBV10-3 to TRBJ2-2; D call uncertain. The specimen was whole blood, collected in connection with sensitization to the hapten diphenylcyclopropenone (DPC). The receptor comes from a woman under 30 with alopecia areata. Some clones in this sample may be carry-over from other donors' samples. The CDR3 protein is CAISERAVQELFF. For the CDR3, the DNA is TGTGCCATCAGTGAGCGAGCAGTCCAGGAGCTGTTTTTT.